The clone carrying this TCR beta chain was counted a few times. MiXCR, applied by TCRdb to the RT-PCR reads, yields one record per CDR3 protein. The sample shows more than 600,000 distinct CDR3 sequences, 12% to 15% of them seen only once. This CDR3 region has 12 residues. Unmatched junction bases numbered 4, after V lost 4 bases and J lost 7 bases. The V gene's germline CDR1 is SQVTM and CDR2 ANQGSEA. This clonotype was sampled from a female donor in good health, serving as a healthy control. The sample consisted of memory CD4+ T cells from blood. This sequence joins TRBV29-1 and TRBJ2-7, with TRBD2 identical over 10 bases. CDR3: CSVGLAGVEQYF. CDR3 nucleotide sequence: TGCAGCGTTGGTCTAGCGGGAGTTGAGCAGTACTTC.